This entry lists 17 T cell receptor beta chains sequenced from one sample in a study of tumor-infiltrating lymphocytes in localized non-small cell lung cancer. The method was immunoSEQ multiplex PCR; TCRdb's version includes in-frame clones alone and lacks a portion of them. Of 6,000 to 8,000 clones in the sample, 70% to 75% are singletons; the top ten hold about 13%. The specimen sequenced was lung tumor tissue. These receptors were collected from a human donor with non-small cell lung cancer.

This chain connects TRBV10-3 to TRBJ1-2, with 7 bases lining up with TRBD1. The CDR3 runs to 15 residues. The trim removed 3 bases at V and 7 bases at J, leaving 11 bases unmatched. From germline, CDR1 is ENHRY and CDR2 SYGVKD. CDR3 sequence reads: CAISDKGQAVGGYTF. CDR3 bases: TGTGCCATCAGTGATAAAGGACAGGCCGTCGGTGGCTACACCTTC.

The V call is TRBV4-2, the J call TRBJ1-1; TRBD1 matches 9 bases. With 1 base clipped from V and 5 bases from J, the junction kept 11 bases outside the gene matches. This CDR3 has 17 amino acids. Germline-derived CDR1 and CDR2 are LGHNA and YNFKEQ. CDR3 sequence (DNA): TGTGCCAGCAGCCAAGTGGGGACAGGGTTATGGGAGACTGAAGCTTTCTTT. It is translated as CASSQVGTGLWETEAFF.

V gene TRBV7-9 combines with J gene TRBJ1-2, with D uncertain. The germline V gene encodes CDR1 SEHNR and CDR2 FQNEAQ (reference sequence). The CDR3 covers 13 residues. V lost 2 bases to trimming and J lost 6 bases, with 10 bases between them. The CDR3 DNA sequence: TGTGCCAGCAGCTTAATATATGGGGATGGCTACACCTTC. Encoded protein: CASSLIYGDGYTF.

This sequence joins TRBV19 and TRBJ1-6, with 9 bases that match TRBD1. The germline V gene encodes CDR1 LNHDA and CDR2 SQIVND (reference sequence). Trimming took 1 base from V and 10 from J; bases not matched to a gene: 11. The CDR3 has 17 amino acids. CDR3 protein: CASSIAATWTGESPLHF. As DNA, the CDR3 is TGTGCCAGTAGTATAGCAGCGACTTGGACAGGGGAGTCACCCCTCCACTTT.

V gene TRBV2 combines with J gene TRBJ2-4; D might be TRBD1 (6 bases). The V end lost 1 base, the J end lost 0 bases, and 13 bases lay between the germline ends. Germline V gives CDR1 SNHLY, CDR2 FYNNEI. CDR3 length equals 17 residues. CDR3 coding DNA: TGTGCCAGCAGTGAAGGGCAGGGGAAGCTAGCCAAAAACATTCAGTACTTC. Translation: CASSEGQGKLAKNIQYF.

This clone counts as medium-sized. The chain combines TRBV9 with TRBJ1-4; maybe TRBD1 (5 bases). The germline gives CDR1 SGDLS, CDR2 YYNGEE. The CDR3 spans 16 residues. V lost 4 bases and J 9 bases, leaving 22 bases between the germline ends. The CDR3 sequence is CASSPSSPGVFQKLFF. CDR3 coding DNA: TGTGCCAGCAGCCCCTCCTCACCGGGGGTATTTCAAAAACTGTTTTTT.

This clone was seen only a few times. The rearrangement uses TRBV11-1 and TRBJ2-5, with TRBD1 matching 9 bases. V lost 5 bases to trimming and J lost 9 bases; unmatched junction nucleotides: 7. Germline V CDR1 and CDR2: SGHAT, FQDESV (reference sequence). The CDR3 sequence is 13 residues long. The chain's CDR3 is CASSPGQGRSQYF. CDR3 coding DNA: TGTGCCAGCAGCCCGGGACAGGGTAGGTCCCAGTACTTC. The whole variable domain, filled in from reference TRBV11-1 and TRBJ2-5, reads EAEVAQSPRYKITEKSQAVAFWCDPISGHATLYWYRQILGQGPELLVQFQDESVVDDSQLPKDRFSAERLKGVDSTLKIQPAELGDSAMYLCASSPGQGRSQYFGPGTRLLVL.

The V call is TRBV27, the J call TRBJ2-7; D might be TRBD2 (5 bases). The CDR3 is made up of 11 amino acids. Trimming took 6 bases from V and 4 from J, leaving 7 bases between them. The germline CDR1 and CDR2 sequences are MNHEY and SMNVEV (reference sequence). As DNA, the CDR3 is TGTGCCAGCAGACTAGTTTACGAGCAGTACTTC. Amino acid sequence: CASRLVYEQYF.

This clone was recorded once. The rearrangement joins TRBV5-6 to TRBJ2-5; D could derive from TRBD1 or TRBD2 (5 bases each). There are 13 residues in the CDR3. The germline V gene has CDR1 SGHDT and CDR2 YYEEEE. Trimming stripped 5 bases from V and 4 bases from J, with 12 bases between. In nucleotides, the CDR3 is TGTGCCAGCAGGAGACATGGGGGAGAGACCCAGTACTTC. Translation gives CASRRHGGETQYF.

The CDR3 region is CATARQGADYGYTF. DNA of the CDR3: TGTGCCACGGCTAGACAGGGGGCGGACTATGGCTACACCTTC. This sequence joins TRBV6-9 and TRBJ1-2; 10 bases match TRBD1. The trim removed 10 bases at V and 3 bases at J, leaving 8 bases unmatched. Germline lookup yields CDR1 MNHGY and CDR2 SVAAGI. The CDR3 spans 14 residues.

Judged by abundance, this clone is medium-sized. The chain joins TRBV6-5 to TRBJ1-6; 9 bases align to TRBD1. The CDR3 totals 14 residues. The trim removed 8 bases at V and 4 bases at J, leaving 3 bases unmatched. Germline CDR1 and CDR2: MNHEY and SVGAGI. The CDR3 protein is CASRDRAYNSPLHF. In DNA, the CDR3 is TGTGCCAGCCGGGACAGGGCATATAATTCACCCCTCCACTTT.

In DNA form, the CDR3 reads TGTGCCAGTAGTGATGAGGGCCGGCGTGGCTACACCTTC. Protein: CASSDEGRRGYTF. The chain uses TRBV19 and TRBJ1-2, with D unresolved. The V and J ends lost 5 bases and 7 bases respectively, with 14 bases between them. CDR1 is LNHDA, CDR2 SQIVND, per germline (reference sequence). This CDR3 is built from 13 residues.

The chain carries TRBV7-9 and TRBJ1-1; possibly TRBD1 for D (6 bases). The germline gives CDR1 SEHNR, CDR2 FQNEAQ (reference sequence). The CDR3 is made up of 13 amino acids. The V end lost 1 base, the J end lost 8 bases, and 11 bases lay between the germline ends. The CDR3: CASSLGQEREAFF. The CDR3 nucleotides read TGTGCCAGCAGCTTAGGACAGGAAAGGGAAGCTTTCTTT.

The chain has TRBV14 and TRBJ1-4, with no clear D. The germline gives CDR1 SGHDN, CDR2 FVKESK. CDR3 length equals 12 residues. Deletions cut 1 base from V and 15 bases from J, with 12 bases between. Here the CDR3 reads CASSQGGVELFF. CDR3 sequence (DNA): TGTGCCAGCAGCCAAGGGGGAGTTGAGTTGTTTTTT.

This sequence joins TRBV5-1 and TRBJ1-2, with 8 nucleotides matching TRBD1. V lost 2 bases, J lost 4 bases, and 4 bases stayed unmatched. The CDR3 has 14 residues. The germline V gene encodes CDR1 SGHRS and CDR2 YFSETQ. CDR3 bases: TGCGCCAGCAGCTTTCCGGGACAGGTCTATGGCTACACCTTC. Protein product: CASSFPGQVYGYTF.

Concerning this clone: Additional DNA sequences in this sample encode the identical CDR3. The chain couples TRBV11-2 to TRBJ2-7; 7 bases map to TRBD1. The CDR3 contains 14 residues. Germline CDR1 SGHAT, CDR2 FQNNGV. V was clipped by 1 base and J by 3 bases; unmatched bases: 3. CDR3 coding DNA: TGTGCCAGCAGCTTAGGGCCAGGGGGCTACGAGCAGTACTTC. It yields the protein CASSLGPGGYEQYF.

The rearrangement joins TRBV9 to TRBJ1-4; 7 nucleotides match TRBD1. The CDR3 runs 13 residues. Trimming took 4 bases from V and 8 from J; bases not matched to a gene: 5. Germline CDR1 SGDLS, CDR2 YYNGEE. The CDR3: CASSRGTEEKLFF. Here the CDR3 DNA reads TGTGCCAGCAGCAGAGGGACAGAAGAAAAACTGTTTTTT.